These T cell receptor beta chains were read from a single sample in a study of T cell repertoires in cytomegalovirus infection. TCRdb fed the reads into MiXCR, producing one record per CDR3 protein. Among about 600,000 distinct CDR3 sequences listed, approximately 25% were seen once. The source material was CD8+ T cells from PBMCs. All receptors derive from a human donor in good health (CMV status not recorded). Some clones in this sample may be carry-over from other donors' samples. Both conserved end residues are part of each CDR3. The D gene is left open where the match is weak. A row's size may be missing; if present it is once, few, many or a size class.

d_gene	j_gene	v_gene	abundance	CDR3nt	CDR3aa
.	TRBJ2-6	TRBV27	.	TGTGCCAGCAGTTTTAGACATTCTGGGGCCAACGTCCTGACTTTC	CASSFRHSGANVLTF
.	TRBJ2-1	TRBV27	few	TGTGCCAGCAGTTTCGACCGAAACAATGAGCAGTTCTTC	CASSFDRNNEQFF
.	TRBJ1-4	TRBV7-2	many	TGTGCCAGCAGCCTCAGGGTTGGGGCTAATGAAAAACTGTTTTTT	CASSLRVGANEKLFF
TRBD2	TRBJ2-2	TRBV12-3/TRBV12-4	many	TGTGCCAGCATTTCGGTACTAGCGGGGGGAAAAAACACCGGGGAGCTGTTTTTT	CASISVLAGGKNTGELFF
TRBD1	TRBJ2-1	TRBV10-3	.	TGTGCCATCATGAGGACAGGGTCCTACAATGAGCAGTTCTTC	CAIMRTGSYNEQFF
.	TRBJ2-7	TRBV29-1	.	TGCAGCGTTGAAGGCCCTACCGGCGAGCAGTACTTC	CSVEGPTGEQYF
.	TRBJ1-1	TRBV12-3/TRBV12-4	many	TGTTCTTCAGATCCCCTGAACACTGAAGCTTTCTTT	CSSDPLNTEAFF
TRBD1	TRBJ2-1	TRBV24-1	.	TGTGCCACCAGTGACCCGGGACAGGGGATCAATGAGCAGTTCTTC	CATSDPGQGINEQFF
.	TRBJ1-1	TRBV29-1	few	TGCAGCGTTGAAACAGGTATTAACACTGAAGCTTTCTTT	CSVETGINTEAFF
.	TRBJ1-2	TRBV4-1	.	TGCGCCAGCAGCCGAGAGGGGATTCTTGGGGGCTACACCTTC	CASSREGILGGYTF
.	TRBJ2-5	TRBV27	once	TGTGCCAGCAGCCGTTGGGACCAAGAGACCCAGTACTTC	CASSRWDQETQYF
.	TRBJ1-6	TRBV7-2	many	TGTGCCAGCAGCCCCTCTAATTCACCCCTCCACTTT	CASSPSNSPLHF
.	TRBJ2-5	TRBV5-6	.	TGTGCCAGCAGCTTGACGGCACCCCAAGAGACCCAGTACTTC	CASSLTAPQETQYF
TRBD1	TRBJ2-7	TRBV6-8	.	TGTGCCAGCAGGGAGACCGGGACAGGGGGCAAGTACGAGCAGTACTTC	CASRETGTGGKYEQYF
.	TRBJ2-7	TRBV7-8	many	TGTGCCAGCAGCTTAGAACTAGCCTACGAGCAGTACTTC	CASSLELAYEQYF
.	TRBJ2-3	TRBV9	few	TGTGCCAGCAGCCCGGGAGAGACTCCAACAGATACGCAGTATTTT	CASSPGETPTDTQYF
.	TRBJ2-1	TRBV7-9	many	TGTGCCAGCAAACCTCAGGGGGGGAAGAATGAGCAGTTCTTC	CASKPQGGKNEQFF
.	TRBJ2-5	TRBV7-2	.	TGTGCCAGCACCCTCGGGCTAGGCCAAGAGACCCAGTACTTC	CASTLGLGQETQYF